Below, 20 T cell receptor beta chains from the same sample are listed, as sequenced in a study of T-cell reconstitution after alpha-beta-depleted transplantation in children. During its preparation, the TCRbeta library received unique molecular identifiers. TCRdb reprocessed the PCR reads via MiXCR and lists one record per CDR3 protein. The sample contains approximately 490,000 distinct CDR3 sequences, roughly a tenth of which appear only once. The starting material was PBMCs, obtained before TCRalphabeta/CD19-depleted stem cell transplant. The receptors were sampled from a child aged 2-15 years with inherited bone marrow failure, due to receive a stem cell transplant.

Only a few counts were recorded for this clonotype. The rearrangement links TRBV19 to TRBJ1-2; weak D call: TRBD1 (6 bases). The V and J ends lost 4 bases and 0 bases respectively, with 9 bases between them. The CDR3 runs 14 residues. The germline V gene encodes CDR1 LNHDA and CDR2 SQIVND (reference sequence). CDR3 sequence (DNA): TGTGCCAGTAGTAGGACAGCCGCTAACTATGGCTACACCTTC. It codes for CASSRTAANYGYTF.

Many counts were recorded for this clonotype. CDR3 amino acids: CASSTPVISSGKSADTQYF. As DNA, the CDR3 is TGTGCCAGCAGTACCCCCGTTATTAGTAGCGGGAAGTCGGCAGATACGCAGTATTTT. The V and J genes are TRBV28 and TRBJ2-3; 8 nucleotides align to TRBD2. V gave up 5 bases and J gave up 4 bases; unmatched junction bases: 20. This CDR3 contains 19 residues. CDR1 MDHEN and CDR2 SYDVKM come from the germline V gene.

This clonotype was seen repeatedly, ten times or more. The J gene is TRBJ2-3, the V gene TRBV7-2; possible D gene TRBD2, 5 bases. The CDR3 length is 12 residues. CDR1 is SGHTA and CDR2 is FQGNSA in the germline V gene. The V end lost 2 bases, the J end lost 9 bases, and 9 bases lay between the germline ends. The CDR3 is CASSLFGNTQYF. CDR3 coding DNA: TGTGCCAGCAGCTTATTCGGGAACACGCAGTATTTT.

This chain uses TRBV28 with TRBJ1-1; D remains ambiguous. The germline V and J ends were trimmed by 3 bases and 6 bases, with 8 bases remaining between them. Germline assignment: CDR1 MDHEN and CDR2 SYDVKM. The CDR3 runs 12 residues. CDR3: CASSLYGAEAFF. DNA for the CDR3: TGTGCCAGCAGTTTGTATGGGGCTGAAGCTTTCTTT.

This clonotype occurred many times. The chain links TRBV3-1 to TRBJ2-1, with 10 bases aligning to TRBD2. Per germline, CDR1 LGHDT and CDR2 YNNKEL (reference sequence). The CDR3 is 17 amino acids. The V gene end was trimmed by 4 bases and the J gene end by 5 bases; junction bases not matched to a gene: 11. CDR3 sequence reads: CASSRTGTSVGDNEQFF. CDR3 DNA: TGTGCCAGCAGCCGCACAGGGACTAGCGTCGGCGACAATGAGCAGTTCTTC.

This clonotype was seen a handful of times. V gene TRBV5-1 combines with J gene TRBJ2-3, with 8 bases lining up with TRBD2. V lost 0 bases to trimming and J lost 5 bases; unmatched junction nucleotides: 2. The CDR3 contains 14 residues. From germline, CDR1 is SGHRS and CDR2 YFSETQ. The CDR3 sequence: CASSLVSGIDTQYF. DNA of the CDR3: TGCGCCAGCAGCTTGGTTAGCGGGATAGATACGCAGTATTTT.

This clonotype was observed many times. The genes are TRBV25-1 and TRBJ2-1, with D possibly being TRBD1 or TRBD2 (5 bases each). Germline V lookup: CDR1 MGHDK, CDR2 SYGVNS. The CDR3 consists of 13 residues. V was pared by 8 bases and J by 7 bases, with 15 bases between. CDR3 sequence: CASSGTLNNEQFF. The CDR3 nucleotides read TGTGCCAGCTCAGGGACCCTTAATAATGAGCAGTTCTTC.

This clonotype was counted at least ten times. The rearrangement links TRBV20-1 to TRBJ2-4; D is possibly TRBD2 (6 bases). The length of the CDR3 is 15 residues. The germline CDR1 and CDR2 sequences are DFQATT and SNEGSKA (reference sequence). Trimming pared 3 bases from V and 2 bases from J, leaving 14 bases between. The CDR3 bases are TGCAGTGCTAGCAGGAGGGCTCTAACCAAAAACATTCAGTACTTC. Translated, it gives CSASRRALTKNIQYF.

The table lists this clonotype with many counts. The CDR3 coding sequence is TGTGCCAGCAGTTTGACCCCCAGGGGGTCCTACGAGCAGTACTTC. This codes for CASSLTPRGSYEQYF. The J gene is TRBJ2-7, the V gene TRBV12-3 or TRBV12-4; TRBD1 agrees at 7 bases. The CDR3 sequence is 15 residues long. V shed 3 bases, J shed 1 base, and the junction held 6 bases outside the gene matches.

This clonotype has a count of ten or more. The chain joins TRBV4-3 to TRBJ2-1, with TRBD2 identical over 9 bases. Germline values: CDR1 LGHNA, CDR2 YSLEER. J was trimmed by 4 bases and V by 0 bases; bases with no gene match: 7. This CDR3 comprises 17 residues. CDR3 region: CASSQDLPAGGYNEQFF. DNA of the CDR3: TGCGCCAGCAGCCAAGATCTTCCCGCGGGGGGGTACAATGAGCAGTTCTTC.

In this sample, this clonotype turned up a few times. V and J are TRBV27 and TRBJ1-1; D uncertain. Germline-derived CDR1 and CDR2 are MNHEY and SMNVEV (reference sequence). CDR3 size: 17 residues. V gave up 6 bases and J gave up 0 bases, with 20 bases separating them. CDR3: CASSPGPGQVVNTEAFF. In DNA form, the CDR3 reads TGTGCCAGCAGCCCCGGGCCAGGCCAGGTCGTGAACACTGAAGCTTTCTTT.

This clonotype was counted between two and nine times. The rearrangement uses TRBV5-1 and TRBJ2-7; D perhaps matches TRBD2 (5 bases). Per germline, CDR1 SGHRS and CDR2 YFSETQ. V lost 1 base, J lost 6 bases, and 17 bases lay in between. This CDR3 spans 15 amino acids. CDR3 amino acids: CASSLSVRVPGEQYF. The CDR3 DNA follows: TGCGCCAGCAGCTTGAGTGTGCGGGTGCCGGGCGAGCAGTACTTC. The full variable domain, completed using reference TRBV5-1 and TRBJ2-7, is KAGVTQTPRYLIKTRGQQVTLSCSPISGHRSVSWYQQTPGQGLQFLFEYFSETQRNKGNFPGRFSGRQFSNSRSEMNVSTLELGDSALYLCASSLSVRVPGEQYFGPGTRLTVT.

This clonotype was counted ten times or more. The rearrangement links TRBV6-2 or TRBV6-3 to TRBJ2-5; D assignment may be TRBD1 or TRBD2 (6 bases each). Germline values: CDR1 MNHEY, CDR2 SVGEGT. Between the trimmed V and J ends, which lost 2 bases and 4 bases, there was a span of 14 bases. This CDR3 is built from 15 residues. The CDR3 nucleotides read TGTGCCAGCAGTTACGAGCCCAGGGGAGGAGAGACCCAGTACTTC. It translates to CASSYEPRGGETQYF.

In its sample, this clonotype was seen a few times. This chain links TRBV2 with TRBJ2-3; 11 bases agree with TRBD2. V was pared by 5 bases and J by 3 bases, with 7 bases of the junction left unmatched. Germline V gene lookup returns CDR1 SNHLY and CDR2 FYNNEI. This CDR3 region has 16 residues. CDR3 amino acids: CASSSSGRRWTDTQYF. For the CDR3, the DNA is TGTGCCAGCAGTTCTAGCGGGAGGAGGTGGACAGATACGCAGTATTTT.

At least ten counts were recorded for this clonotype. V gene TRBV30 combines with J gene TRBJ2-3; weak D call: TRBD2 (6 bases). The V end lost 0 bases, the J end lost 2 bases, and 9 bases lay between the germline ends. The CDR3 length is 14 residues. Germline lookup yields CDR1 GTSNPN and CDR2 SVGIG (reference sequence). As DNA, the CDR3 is TGTGCCTGGAGTGTGGGGACTCCCACAGATACGCAGTATTTT. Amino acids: CAWSVGTPTDTQYF. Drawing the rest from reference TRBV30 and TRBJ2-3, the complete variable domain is SQTIHQWPATLVQPVGSPLSLECTVEGTSNPNLYWYRQAAGRGLQLLFYSVGIGQISSEVPQNLSASRPQDRQFILSSKKLLLSDSGFYLCAWSVGTPTDTQYFGPGTRLTVL.

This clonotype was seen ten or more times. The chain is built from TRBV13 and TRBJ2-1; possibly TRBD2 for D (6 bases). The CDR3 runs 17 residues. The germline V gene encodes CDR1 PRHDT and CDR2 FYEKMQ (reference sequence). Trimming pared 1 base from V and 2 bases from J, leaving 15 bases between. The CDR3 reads CASSLEGGGKTYNEQFF. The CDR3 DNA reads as TGTGCCAGCAGCTTAGAGGGCGGCGGGAAGACCTACAATGAGCAGTTCTTC.

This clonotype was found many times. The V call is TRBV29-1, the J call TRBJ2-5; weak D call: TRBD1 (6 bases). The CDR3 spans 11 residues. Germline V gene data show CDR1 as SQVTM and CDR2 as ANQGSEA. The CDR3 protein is CTSRGFETQYF. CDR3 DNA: TGCACCTCGAGGGGGTTCGAGACCCAGTACTTC. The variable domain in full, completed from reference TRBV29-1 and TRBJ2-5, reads SAVISQKPSRDICQRGTSLTIQCQVDSQVTMMFWYRQQPGQSLTLIATANQGSEATYESGFVIDKFPISRPNLTFSTLTVSNMSPEDSSIYLCTSRGFETQYFGPGTRLLVL.

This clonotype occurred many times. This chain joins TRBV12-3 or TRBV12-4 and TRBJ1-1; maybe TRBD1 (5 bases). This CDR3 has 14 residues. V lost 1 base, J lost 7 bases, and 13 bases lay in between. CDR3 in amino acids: CASSLGGWGIEAFF. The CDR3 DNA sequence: TGTGCCAGCAGTTTAGGTGGCTGGGGGATTGAAGCTTTCTTT.

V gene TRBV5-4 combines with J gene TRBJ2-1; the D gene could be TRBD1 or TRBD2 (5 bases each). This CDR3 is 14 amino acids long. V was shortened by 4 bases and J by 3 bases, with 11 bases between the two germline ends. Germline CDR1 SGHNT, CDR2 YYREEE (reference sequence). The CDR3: CASSPRGVYNEQFF. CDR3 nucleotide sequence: TGTGCCAGCAGCCCTCGGGGCGTCTACAATGAGCAGTTCTTC.

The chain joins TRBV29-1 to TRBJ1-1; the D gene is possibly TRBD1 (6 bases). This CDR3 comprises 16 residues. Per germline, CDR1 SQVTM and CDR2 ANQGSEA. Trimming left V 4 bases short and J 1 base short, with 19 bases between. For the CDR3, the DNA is TGCAGCGTTGTCCGGGGGGCGCGTTCGCAGAACACTGAAGCTTTCTTT. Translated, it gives CSVVRGARSQNTEAFF. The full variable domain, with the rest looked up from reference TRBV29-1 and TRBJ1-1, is SAVISQKPSRDICQRGTSLTIQCQVDSQVTMMFWYRQQPGQSLTLIATANQGSEATYESGFVIDKFPISRPNLTFSTLTVSNMSPEDSSIYLCSVVRGARSQNTEAFFGQGTRLTVV.